These T cell receptor beta chains were read from a single sample in a study of blood T cell repertoires in COVID-19. The repertoire was sequenced with immunoSEQ multiplex PCR; TCRdb's copy has only in-frame clones and lacks some. The sample carries 52,000 or so clones, approximately 91% recorded once. The sample was peripheral blood. These receptors were obtained from an elderly woman with acute or convalescent COVID-19. Each CDR3 is given with its conserved first and last residue. The order of the fields is J gene, V gene, D gene, clone size, CDR3 protein, CDR3 DNA. The D gene is left open where the match is weak. Clone sizes are given selectively: once, few, many, or a class where the clone is expanded.

J gene: TRBJ1-2; V gene: TRBV18; D gene: .; clone size: .; CDR3 protein: CASSPRANDFYGYTF; CDR3 DNA: TGTGCCAGCTCACCTAGAGCAAACGATTTCTATGGCTACACCTTC
J gene: TRBJ1-1; V gene: TRBV4-1; D gene: .; clone size: .; CDR3 protein: CASSHYHGVNTEAFF; CDR3 DNA: TGCGCCAGCAGCCACTATCACGGGGTGAACACTGAAGCTTTCTTT
J gene: TRBJ2-3; V gene: TRBV10-3; D gene: TRBD2; clone size: .; CDR3 protein: CAIGEGLLTDTQYF; CDR3 DNA: TGTGCCATCGGGGAGGGGCTTCTCACAGATACGCAGTATTTT
J gene: TRBJ2-1; V gene: TRBV5-4; D gene: .; clone size: .; CDR3 protein: CASSLRLVQNEQFF; CDR3 DNA: TGTGCCAGCAGCTTAAGACTAGTTCAAAATGAGCAGTTCTTC
J gene: TRBJ1-1; V gene: TRBV29-1; D gene: .; clone size: .; CDR3 protein: CSVSLGGAGTEAFF; CDR3 DNA: TGCAGCGTTAGTCTTGGAGGGGCCGGCACTGAAGCTTTCTTT
J gene: TRBJ2-1; V gene: TRBV27; D gene: .; clone size: .; CDR3 protein: CASSLASSRESSYNEQFF; CDR3 DNA: TGTGCCAGCAGTTTGGCCTCTAGTAGGGAGAGCTCCTACAATGAGCAGTTCTTC
J gene: TRBJ1-1; V gene: TRBV21-1; D gene: .; clone size: .; CDR3 protein: CASRGGGQVSNTEAFF; CDR3 DNA: TGTGCCAGCAGAGGTGGGGGACAGGTCTCGAACACTGAAGCTTTCTTT
J gene: TRBJ2-5; V gene: TRBV19; D gene: TRBD2; clone size: few; CDR3 protein: CASQTSYLEETQYF; CDR3 DNA: TGTGCCAGCCAGACTAGCTATTTGGAGGAGACCCAGTACTTC
J gene: TRBJ2-7; V gene: TRBV6-2/TRBV6-3; D gene: .; clone size: .; CDR3 protein: CASSSAGGYYEQYF; CDR3 DNA: TGTGCCAGCAGTTCGGCAGGGGGGTACTACGAGCAGTACTTC
J gene: TRBJ1-5; V gene: TRBV21-1; D gene: .; clone size: .; CDR3 protein: CASSPGDRLNQPQHF; CDR3 DNA: TGTGCCAGCAGCCCCGGGGACAGACTCAATCAGCCCCAGCATTTT
J gene: TRBJ2-7; V gene: TRBV11-3; D gene: .; clone size: .; CDR3 protein: CASSPRGFYEQYF; CDR3 DNA: TGTGCCAGCAGCCCCAGGGGCTTCTACGAGCAGTACTTC
J gene: TRBJ2-5; V gene: TRBV19; D gene: .; clone size: .; CDR3 protein: CASSIDRDQTQYF; CDR3 DNA: TGTGCCAGTAGTATCGATCGGGATCAGACCCAGTACTTC
J gene: TRBJ1-2; V gene: TRBV6-2/TRBV6-3; D gene: .; clone size: .; CDR3 protein: CASSRSMGRANYGYTF; CDR3 DNA: TGTGCCAGCAGTAGATCGATGGGGAGAGCTAACTATGGCTACACCTTC
J gene: TRBJ1-1; V gene: TRBV27; D gene: TRBD1; clone size: .; CDR3 protein: CASSKQGVTEAFF; CDR3 DNA: TGTGCCAGCAGTAAACAGGGGGTCACTGAAGCTTTCTTT
J gene: TRBJ1-3; V gene: TRBV4-3; D gene: TRBD1; clone size: .; CDR3 protein: CASSPGTGPGNTIYF; CDR3 DNA: TGCGCCAGCAGCCCGGGGACAGGGCCTGGAAACACCATATATTTT
J gene: TRBJ1-2; V gene: TRBV7-2; D gene: TRBD1; clone size: .; CDR3 protein: CASSLGGTGDHGYTF; CDR3 DNA: TGTGCCAGCAGCTTAGGCGGGACAGGTGACCATGGCTACACCTTC
J gene: TRBJ2-7; V gene: TRBV19; D gene: TRBD2; clone size: few; CDR3 protein: CASSIVAGGYEQYF; CDR3 DNA: TGTGCCAGTAGTATCGTAGCGGGTGGCTACGAGCAGTACTTC
J gene: TRBJ1-4; V gene: TRBV7-2; D gene: TRBD1; clone size: .; CDR3 protein: CASSLVEGAVSLNEKLFF; CDR3 DNA: TGTGCCAGCAGCTTAGTTGAGGGGGCAGTTTCCCTTAATGAAAAACTGTTTTTT
J gene: TRBJ2-1; V gene: TRBV29-1; D gene: .; clone size: once; CDR3 protein: CSVVPGLVPSSYNEQFF; CDR3 DNA: TGCAGCGTTGTCCCGGGACTTGTTCCGAGCTCCTACAATGAGCAGTTCTTC
J gene: TRBJ1-6; V gene: TRBV4-2; D gene: .; clone size: .; CDR3 protein: CASSQENLRAGNNSPLHF; CDR3 DNA: TGTGCCAGCAGCCAAGAAAATTTGCGAGCCGGGAATAATTCACCCCTCCACTTT
J gene: TRBJ2-1; V gene: TRBV24-1; D gene: TRBD1; clone size: .; CDR3 protein: CATSDQEGQGNYNEQFF; CDR3 DNA: TGTGCCACCAGTGACCAAGAGGGACAGGGGAACTACAATGAGCAGTTCTTC
J gene: TRBJ2-1; V gene: TRBV3-1/TRBV3-2; D gene: .; clone size: .; CDR3 protein: CASSLWAYEQFF; CDR3 DNA: TGTGCCAGCAGCCTCTGGGCCTATGAGCAGTTCTTC
J gene: TRBJ2-2; V gene: TRBV18; D gene: TRBD2; clone size: .; CDR3 protein: CASSTGLASATGELFF; CDR3 DNA: TGTGCCAGCTCAACGGGACTAGCGTCGGCCACCGGGGAGCTGTTTTTT
J gene: TRBJ1-2; V gene: TRBV10-3; D gene: TRBD1; clone size: .; CDR3 protein: CAIRSSDTTGSYGYTF; CDR3 DNA: TGTGCCATCAGGTCTTCGGACACGACAGGGAGCTATGGCTACACCTTC
J gene: TRBJ1-1; V gene: TRBV3-1/TRBV3-2; D gene: .; clone size: once; CDR3 protein: CASSQPFSYGGPHTEAFF; CDR3 DNA: TGTGCCAGCAGCCAACCTTTTTCGTATGGCGGCCCCCACACTGAAGCTTTCTTT
J gene: TRBJ2-1; V gene: TRBV6-2/TRBV6-3; D gene: .; clone size: .; CDR3 protein: CASSFPGVRNEQFF; CDR3 DNA: TGTGCCAGCAGTTTCCCCGGGGTCCGCAATGAGCAGTTCTTC
J gene: TRBJ2-7; V gene: TRBV6-5; D gene: TRBD1; clone size: once; CDR3 protein: CASRETGNNEQYF; CDR3 DNA: TGTGCCAGCAGGGAGACAGGGAACAACGAGCAGTACTTC
J gene: TRBJ1-6; V gene: TRBV5-1; D gene: TRBD1; clone size: .; CDR3 protein: CASSSGTTTGWDSPLHF; CDR3 DNA: TGCGCCAGCAGCTCTGGAACGACGACAGGGTGGGATTCACCCCTCCACTTT
J gene: TRBJ1-1; V gene: TRBV19; D gene: .; clone size: .; CDR3 protein: CASSFDSMNTEAFF; CDR3 DNA: TGTGCCAGTAGTTTCGACAGTATGAACACTGAAGCTTTCTTT
J gene: TRBJ2-3; V gene: TRBV3-1/TRBV3-2; D gene: .; clone size: .; CDR3 protein: CASSQEAGTTDTQYF; CDR3 DNA: TGTGCCAGCAGCCAAGAGGCGGGGACCACAGATACGCAGTATTTT
J gene: TRBJ1-2; V gene: TRBV20-1; D gene: TRBD1; clone size: .; CDR3 protein: CSASAGQGLNYGYTF; CDR3 DNA: TGCAGTGCTAGTGCTGGACAGGGTCTTAACTATGGCTACACCTTC
J gene: TRBJ2-5; V gene: TRBV27; D gene: TRBD2; clone size: .; CDR3 protein: CASSSTRTSGSQETQYF; CDR3 DNA: TGTGCCAGCAGTTCAACCCGGACTAGCGGGAGCCAAGAGACCCAGTACTTC
J gene: TRBJ1-2; V gene: TRBV5-4; D gene: TRBD1; clone size: .; CDR3 protein: CASSQAGTGTRVYTF; CDR3 DNA: TGTGCCAGCAGCCAAGCCGGGACAGGGACACGAGTCTACACCTTC
J gene: TRBJ1-1; V gene: TRBV5-8; D gene: TRBD1; clone size: .; CDR3 protein: CASSPPEGARWVAEAFF; CDR3 DNA: TGTGCCAGCAGCCCCCCCGAGGGGGCTCGCTGGGTAGCTGAAGCTTTCTTT
J gene: TRBJ2-7; V gene: TRBV19; D gene: .; clone size: .; CDR3 protein: CASGAASSYEQYF; CDR3 DNA: TGTGCCAGTGGAGCGGCAAGCTCCTACGAGCAGTACTTC
J gene: TRBJ1-3; V gene: TRBV5-4; D gene: .; clone size: .; CDR3 protein: CASSLRGGNTIYF; CDR3 DNA: TGTGCCAGCAGCTTGAGGGGTGGAAACACCATATATTTT
J gene: TRBJ1-2; V gene: TRBV27; D gene: .; clone size: .; CDR3 protein: CASSSRQTNYGYTF; CDR3 DNA: TGTGCCAGCAGTTCTCGCCAGACTAACTATGGCTACACCTTC
J gene: TRBJ2-2; V gene: TRBV1; D gene: .; clone size: .; CDR3 protein: CTSSQGGNSGKPGELFF; CDR3 DNA: TGCACCAGCAGCCAAGGAGGTAACAGCGGGAAGCCCGGGGAGCTGTTTTTT
J gene: TRBJ2-7; V gene: TRBV5-4; D gene: TRBD2; clone size: .; CDR3 protein: CASSLVGLGSIGEQYF; CDR3 DNA: TGTGCCAGCAGCTTGGTGGGACTAGGCTCGATTGGCGAGCAGTACTTC
J gene: TRBJ1-2; V gene: TRBV9; D gene: TRBD1; clone size: once; CDR3 protein: CASSSGTGEIYGYTF; CDR3 DNA: TGTGCCAGCAGCTCAGGGACAGGGGAAATCTATGGCTACACCTTC
J gene: TRBJ1-6; V gene: TRBV3-1/TRBV3-2; D gene: TRBD1; clone size: once; CDR3 protein: CASSRGTANNSPLHF; CDR3 DNA: TGTGCCAGCAGCCGAGGGACAGCAAATAATTCACCCCTCCACTTT
J gene: TRBJ2-5; V gene: TRBV20-1; D gene: TRBD1; clone size: .; CDR3 protein: CSASSEWERQGAWETQYF; CDR3 DNA: TGCAGTGCTAGTAGTGAGTGGGAGAGGCAGGGGGCTTGGGAGACCCAGTACTTC
J gene: TRBJ2-1; V gene: TRBV7-9; D gene: TRBD1; clone size: .; CDR3 protein: CASSPGLRGRDNEQFF; CDR3 DNA: TGTGCCAGCAGCCCCGGGTTAAGGGGGCGGGACAATGAGCAGTTCTTC
J gene: TRBJ1-1; V gene: TRBV28; D gene: .; clone size: .; CDR3 protein: CASSSAGTKNTEAFF; CDR3 DNA: TGTGCCAGCAGCTCTGCCGGGACAAAGAACACTGAAGCTTTCTTT
J gene: TRBJ2-3; V gene: TRBV18; D gene: .; clone size: .; CDR3 protein: CASSPASRGAADTQYF; CDR3 DNA: TGTGCCAGCTCACCCGCTTCTCGCGGAGCGGCAGATACGCAGTATTTT